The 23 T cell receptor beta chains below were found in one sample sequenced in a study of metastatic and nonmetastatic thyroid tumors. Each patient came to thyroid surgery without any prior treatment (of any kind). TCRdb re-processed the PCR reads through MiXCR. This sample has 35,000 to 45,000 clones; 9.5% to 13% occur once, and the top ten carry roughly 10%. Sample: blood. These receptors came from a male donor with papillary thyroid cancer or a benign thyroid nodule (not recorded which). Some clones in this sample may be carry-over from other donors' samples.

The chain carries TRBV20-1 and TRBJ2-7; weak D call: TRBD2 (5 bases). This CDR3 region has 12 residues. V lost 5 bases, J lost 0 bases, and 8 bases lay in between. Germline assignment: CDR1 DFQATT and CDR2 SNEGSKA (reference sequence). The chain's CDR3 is CSARTHSYEQYF. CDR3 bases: TGCAGTGCTCGGACTCACTCCTACGAGCAGTACTTC.

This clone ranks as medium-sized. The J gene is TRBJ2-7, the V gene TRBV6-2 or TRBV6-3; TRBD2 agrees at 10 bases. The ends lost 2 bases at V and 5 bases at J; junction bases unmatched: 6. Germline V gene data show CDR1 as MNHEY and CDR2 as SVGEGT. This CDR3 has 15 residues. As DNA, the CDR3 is TGTGCCAGCAGTTACAATAGCGGGAGGCCCCACGAGCAGTACTTC. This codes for CASSYNSGRPHEQYF.

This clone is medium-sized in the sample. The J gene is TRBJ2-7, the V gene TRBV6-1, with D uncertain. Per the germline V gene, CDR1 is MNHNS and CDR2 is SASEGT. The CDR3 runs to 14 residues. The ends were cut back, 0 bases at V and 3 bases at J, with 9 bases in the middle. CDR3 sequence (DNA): TGTGCCAGCAGTGAAGCTTGGCAAGGCTACGAGCAGTACTTC. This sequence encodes CASSEAWQGYEQYF.

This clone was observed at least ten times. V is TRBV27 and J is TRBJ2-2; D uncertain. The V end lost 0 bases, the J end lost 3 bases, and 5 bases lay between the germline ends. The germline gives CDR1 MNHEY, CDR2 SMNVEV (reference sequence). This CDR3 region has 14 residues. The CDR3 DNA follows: TGTGCCAGCAGTTTATCAGGAGACACCGGGGAGCTGTTTTTT. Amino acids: CASSLSGDTGELFF.

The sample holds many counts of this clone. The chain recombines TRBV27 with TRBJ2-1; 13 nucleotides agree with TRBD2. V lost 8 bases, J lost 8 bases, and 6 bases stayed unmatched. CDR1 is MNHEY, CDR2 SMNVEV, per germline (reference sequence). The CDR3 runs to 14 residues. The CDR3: CASSTSGRADEQFF. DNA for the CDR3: TGTGCCAGCTCTACTAGCGGGAGGGCCGATGAGCAGTTCTTC.

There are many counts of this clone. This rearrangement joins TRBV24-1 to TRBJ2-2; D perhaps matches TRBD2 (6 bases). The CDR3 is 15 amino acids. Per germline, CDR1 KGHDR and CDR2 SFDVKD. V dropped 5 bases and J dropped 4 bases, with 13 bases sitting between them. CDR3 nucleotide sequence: TGTGCCACCAGTGTAGAGGGCGGGATCACCGGGGAGCTGTTTTTT. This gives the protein CATSVEGGITGELFF.

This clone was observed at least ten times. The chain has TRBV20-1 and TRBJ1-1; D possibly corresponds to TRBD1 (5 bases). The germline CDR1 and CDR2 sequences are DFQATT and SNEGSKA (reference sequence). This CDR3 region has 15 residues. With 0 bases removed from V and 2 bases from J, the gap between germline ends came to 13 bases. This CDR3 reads CSARDGGGINTEAFF. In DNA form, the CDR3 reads TGCAGTGCTAGAGATGGGGGTGGGATAAACACTGAAGCTTTCTTT.

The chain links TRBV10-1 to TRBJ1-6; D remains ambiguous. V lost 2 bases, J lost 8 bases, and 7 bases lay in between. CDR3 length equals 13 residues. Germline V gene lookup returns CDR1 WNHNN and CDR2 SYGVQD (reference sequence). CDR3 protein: CASSETRDSPLHF. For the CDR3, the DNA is TGCGCCAGCAGTGAGACACGGGATTCACCCCTCCACTTT.

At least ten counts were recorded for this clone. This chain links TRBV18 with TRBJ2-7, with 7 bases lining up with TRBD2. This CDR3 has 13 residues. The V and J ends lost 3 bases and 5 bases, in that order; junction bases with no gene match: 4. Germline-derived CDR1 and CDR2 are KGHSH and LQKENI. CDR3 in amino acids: CASSPPGGDEQYF. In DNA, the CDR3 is TGTGCCAGCTCACCCCCGGGGGGAGACGAGCAGTACTTC.

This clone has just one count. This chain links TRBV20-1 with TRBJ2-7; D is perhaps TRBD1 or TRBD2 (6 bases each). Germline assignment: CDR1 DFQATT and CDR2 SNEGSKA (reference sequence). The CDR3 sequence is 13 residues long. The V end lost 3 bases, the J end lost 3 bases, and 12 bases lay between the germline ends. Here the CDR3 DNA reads TGCAGTGCTAGGATAGGGGGAGGCTACGAGCAGTACTTC. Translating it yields CSARIGGGYEQYF.

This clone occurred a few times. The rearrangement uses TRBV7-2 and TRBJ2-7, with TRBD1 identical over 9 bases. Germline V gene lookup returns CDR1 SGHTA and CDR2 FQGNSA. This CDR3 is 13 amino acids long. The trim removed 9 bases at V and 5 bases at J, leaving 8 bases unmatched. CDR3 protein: CASIPRDRDEQYF. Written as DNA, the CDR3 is TGTGCCAGTATCCCCCGGGACAGGGACGAGCAGTACTTC.

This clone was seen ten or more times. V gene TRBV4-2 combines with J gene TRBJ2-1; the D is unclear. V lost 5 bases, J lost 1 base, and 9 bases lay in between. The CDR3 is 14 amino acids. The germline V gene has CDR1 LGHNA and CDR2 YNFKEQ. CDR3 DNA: TGTGCCAGCAGCGGAGAGTTGTCCTACAATGAGCAGTTCTTC. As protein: CASSGELSYNEQFF.

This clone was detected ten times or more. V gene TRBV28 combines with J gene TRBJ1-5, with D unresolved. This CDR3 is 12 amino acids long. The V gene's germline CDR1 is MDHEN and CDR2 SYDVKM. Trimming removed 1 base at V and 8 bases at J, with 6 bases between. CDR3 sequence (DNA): TGTGCCAGCAGTTTATCATCTAAGCCCCAGCATTTT. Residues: CASSLSSKPQHF.

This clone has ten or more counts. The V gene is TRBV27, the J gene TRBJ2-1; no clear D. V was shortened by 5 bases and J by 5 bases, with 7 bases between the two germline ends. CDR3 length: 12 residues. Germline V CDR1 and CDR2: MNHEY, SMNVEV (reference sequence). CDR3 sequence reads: CASSKTNNEQFF. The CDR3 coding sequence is TGTGCCAGCAGTAAAACAAACAATGAGCAGTTCTTC.

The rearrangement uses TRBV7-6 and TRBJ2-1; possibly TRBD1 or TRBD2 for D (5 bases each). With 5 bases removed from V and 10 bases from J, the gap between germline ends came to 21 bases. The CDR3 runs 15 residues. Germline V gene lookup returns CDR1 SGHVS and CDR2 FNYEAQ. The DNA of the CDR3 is TGTGCCAGCAGCCAGGCCGGGACCAACCTTTTGGAGCAGTTCTTC. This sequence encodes CASSQAGTNLLEQFF. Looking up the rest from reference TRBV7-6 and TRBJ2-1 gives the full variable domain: GAGVSQSPRYKVTKRGQDVALRCDPISGHVSLYWYRQALGQGPEFLTYFNYEAQQDKSGLPNDRFSAERPEGSISTLTIQRTEQRDSAMYRCASSQAGTNLLEQFFGPGTRLTVL.

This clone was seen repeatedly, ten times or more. The CDR3 sequence: CASSFSGTADDTQYF. In DNA, the CDR3 is TGTGCCAGCAGTTTCAGTGGGACGGCCGATGATACGCAGTATTTT. The chain combines TRBV12-3 or TRBV12-4 with TRBJ2-3; D possibly uses TRBD1 or TRBD2 (5 bases each). Trimming cost V 3 bases and J 6 bases, with 16 bases left between them. The length of the CDR3 is 15 residues.

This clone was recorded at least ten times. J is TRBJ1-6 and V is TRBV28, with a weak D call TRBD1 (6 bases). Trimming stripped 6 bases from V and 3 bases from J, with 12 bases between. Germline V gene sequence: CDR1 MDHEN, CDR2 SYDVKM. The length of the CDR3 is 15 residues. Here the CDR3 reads CASRPGGLYNSPLHF. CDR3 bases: TGTGCCAGCAGACCTGGGGGGCTCTATAATTCACCCCTCCACTTT.

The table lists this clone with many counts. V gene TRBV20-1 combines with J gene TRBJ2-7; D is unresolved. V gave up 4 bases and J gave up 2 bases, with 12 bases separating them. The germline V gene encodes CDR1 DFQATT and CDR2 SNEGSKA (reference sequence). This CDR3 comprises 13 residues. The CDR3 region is CSANGPSAYEQYF. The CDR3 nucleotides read TGCAGTGCTAACGGACCGAGCGCCTACGAGCAGTACTTC.

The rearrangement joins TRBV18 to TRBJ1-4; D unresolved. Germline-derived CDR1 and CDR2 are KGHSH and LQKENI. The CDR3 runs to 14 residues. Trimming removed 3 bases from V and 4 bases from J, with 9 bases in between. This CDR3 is CASSPGRVNEKLFF. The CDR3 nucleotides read TGTGCCAGCTCACCGGGGAGAGTTAATGAAAAACTGTTTTTT.

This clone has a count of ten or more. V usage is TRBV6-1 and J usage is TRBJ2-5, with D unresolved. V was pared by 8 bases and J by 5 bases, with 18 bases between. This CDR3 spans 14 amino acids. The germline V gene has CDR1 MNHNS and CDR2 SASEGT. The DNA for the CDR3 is TGTGCCAGCCGACGAGCTGGGCCGGGTGAGACCCAGTACTTC. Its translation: CASRRAGPGETQYF.

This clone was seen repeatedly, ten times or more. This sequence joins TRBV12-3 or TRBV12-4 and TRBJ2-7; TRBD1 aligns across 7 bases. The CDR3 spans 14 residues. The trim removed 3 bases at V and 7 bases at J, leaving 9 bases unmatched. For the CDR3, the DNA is TGTGCCAGCAGTTTTGAGACAGGGTCTTGGGAGCAGTACTTC. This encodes CASSFETGSWEQYF.

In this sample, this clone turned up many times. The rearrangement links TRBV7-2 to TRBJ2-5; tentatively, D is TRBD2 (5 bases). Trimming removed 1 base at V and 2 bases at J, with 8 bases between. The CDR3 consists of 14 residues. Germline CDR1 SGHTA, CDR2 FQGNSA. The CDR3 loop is CASSLVGMQETQYF. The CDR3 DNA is TGTGCCAGCAGCTTAGTCGGGATGCAAGAGACCCAGTACTTC.

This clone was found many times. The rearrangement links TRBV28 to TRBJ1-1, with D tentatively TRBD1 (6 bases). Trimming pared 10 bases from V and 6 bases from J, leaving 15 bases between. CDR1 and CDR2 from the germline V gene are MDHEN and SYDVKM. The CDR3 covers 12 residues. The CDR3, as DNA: TGTGCCATTGGGGGGGCGGTCCCTGAAGCTTTCTTT. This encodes CAIGGAVPEAFF. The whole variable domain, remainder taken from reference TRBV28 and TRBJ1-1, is DVKVTQSSRYLVKRTGEKVFLECVQDMDHENMFWYRQDPGLGLRLIYFSYDVKMKEKGDIPEGYSVSREKKERFSLILESASTNQTSMYLCAIGGAVPEAFFGQGTRLTVV.